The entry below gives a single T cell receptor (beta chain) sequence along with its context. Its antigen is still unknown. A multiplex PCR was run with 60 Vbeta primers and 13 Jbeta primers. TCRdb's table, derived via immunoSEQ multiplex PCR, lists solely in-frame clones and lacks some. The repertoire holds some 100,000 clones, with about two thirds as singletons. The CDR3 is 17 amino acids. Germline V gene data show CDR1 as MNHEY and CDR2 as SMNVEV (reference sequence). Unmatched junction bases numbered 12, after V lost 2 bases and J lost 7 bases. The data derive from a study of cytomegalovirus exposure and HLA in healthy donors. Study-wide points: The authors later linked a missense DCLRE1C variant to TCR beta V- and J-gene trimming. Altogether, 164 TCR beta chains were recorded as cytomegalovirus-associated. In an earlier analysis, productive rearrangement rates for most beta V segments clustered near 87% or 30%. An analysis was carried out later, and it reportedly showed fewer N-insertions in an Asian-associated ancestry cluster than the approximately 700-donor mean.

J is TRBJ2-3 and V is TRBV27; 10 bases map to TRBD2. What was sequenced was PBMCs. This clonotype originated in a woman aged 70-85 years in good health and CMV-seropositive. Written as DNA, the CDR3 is TGTGCCAGCAGTTTAAGAGGTCCTAGCGGGGGCCTATATACGCAGTATTTT. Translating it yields CASSLRGPSGGLYTQYF.